The T cell receptor beta chain under discussion was sequenced for a study of sequential checkpoint blockade in melanoma. Study summary: DNA from about a hundred pretreatment tumor samples underwent TCRβ immunosequencing.

Trimming cost V 9 bases and J 4 bases, with 12 bases left between them. This CDR3 region has 12 residues. Germline CDR1 MDHEN, CDR2 SYDVKM. Treatment in this sample: randomized to nivolumab then ipilimumab (arm A) or the reverse (arm B). This clone was counted many times. Sequencing was performed with immunoSEQ multiplex PCR; in TCRdb, only in-frame clones are kept and a portion is missing. The repertoire includes about 22,000 clones, around 25% of them detected once, and 5.5% to 7.5% sits in the top ten. The TCR originated in a human donor with melanoma. This chain joins TRBV28 and TRBJ1-1, with unresolved D. Sequencing was performed on tumor tissue (inferred from file names), taken from a patient given nivolumab and ipilimumab in sequence. The chain's CDR3 is CASTPLGTEAFF. The CDR3 DNA sequence: TGTGCCAGTACACCTTTGGGCACTGAAGCTTTCTTT.